Below, 18 T cell receptor beta chains from the same sample are listed, as sequenced in a study of T cells in Graves' hyperthyroidism and ophthalmopathy. Template material for amplifying TCR beta CDR3 regions consisted of RNA transcripts. A first-round RT-PCR of the TCR CDR3 used the HTBI primer set. TCRdb re-called the multiplex PCR reads through MiXCR, storing one row per CDR3 protein. Of about 600,000 distinct CDR3 sequences in the sample, roughly 15% were seen once. Specimen: blood. The receptors stem from a woman between 40 and 50 years old with Graves' ophthalmopathy.

The chain links TRBV7-9 to TRBJ2-5; TRBD2 is a possible D gene (6 bases). The V end was cut by 5 bases, the J end by 5 bases, with 33 bases between. The CDR3 totals 20 residues. Germline-derived CDR1 and CDR2 are SEHNR and FQNEAQ (reference sequence). CDR3 sequence: CASSLTDTEVVWGLTETQYF. CDR3 DNA: TGTGCCAGCAGCCTCACGGATACGGAAGTCGTGTGGGGACTGACGGAGACCCAGTACTTC.

Many counts were recorded for this clonotype. The chain is built from TRBV5-1 and TRBJ1-1, with no clear D. This CDR3 has 13 amino acids. The V gene's germline CDR1 is SGHRS and CDR2 YFSETQ. Between the trimmed V and J ends, which lost 0 bases and 5 bases, there was a span of 8 bases. This chain's CDR3 is CASSLALGTEAFF. CDR3 nucleotide sequence: TGCGCCAGCAGCTTGGCCTTGGGTACTGAAGCTTTCTTT. The whole variable domain, remainder taken from reference TRBV5-1 and TRBJ1-1, is KAGVTQTPRYLIKTRGQQVTLSCSPISGHRSVSWYQQTPGQGLQFLFEYFSETQRNKGNFPGRFSGRQFSNSRSEMNVSTLELGDSALYLCASSLALGTEAFFGQGTRLTVV.

The gene calls are TRBV7-9 and TRBJ2-4; 8 nucleotides match TRBD1. After removal of 4 bases from V and 8 bases from J, the junction contained 7 bases not matched to a gene. Germline V lookup: CDR1 SEHNR, CDR2 FQNEAQ (reference sequence). The length of the CDR3 is 14 residues. The CDR3 loop is CASSSNRGVDIQYF. The CDR3 DNA reads TGTGCCAGCAGCTCAAACAGGGGGGTAGACATTCAGTACTTC.

The chain has TRBV5-5 and TRBJ1-1, with D possibly TRBD1 on 6 matching bases. CDR1 and CDR2 from the germline V gene are SGHKS and YYEKEE (reference sequence). This CDR3 is built from 16 residues. Trimming stripped 3 bases from V and 0 bases from J, with 15 bases between. This chain's CDR3 is CASSYQTGLMNTEAFF. DNA of the CDR3: TGTGCCAGCAGCTACCAGACAGGTTTGATGAACACTGAAGCTTTCTTT.

This rearrangement joins TRBV2 to TRBJ1-5; 9 bases map to TRBD1. The CDR3 length is 14 residues. Germline V gene data show CDR1 as SNHLY and CDR2 as FYNNEI. Losses at the gene ends were 4 bases for V and 5 bases for J; bases not matched to a gene: 3. The CDR3 nucleotides are TGTGCCAGCAGTGCGGGACAGGGTGATCAGCCCCAGCATTTT. Its protein is CASSAGQGDQPQHF.

Comments on this clonotype: The CDR3 does not close with the conserved phenylalanine or tryptophan, likely indicating a read error. V and J are TRBV6-1 and TRBJ1-2; no clear D gene. Trimming stripped 6 bases from V and 1 base from J, with 18 bases between. Germline loops: CDR1 MNHNS, CDR2 SASEGT. CDR3 length: 16 amino acids. The CDR3 sequence: CASSEGGRNLNYGYTL. CDR3 coding DNA: TGTGCCAGCAGCGAGGGCGGGCGGAACCTTAACTATGGCTACACCCTC.

In this sample, this clonotype turned up once. This chain joins TRBV7-9 and TRBJ2-1; 9 bases fit TRBD2. The length of the CDR3 is 17 residues. V lost 5 bases and J lost 7; bases outside the gene matches: 15. In germline, CDR1 is SEHNR, CDR2 FQNEAQ (reference sequence). The CDR3 is CASSPSERGVRSNEQFF. Written as DNA, the CDR3 is TGTGCCAGCAGCCCCAGCGAGCGGGGGGTACGATCAAATGAGCAGTTCTTC.

The sample holds many counts of this clonotype. J is TRBJ2-1 and V is TRBV30; TRBD1 matches 8 bases. This CDR3 has 15 residues. Germline V gene sequence: CDR1 GTSNPN, CDR2 SVGIG (reference sequence). V shed 0 bases, J shed 6 bases, and the junction held 7 bases outside the gene matches. CDR3 in DNA: TGTGCCTGGAGTGTACCCTCTGACAGGGGCAATGAGCAGTTCTTC. Amino acid sequence: CAWSVPSDRGNEQFF.

This clonotype was recorded a few times. J is TRBJ2-1 and V is TRBV9; unclear D gene. The V end was cut by 0 bases, the J end by 6 bases, with 7 bases between. CDR3 length equals 13 residues. Germline CDR1 is SGDLS and CDR2 is YYNGEE. CDR3 DNA sequence: TGTGCCAGCAGCGTAGGCCATATCAATGAGCAGTTCTTC. This gives the protein CASSVGHINEQFF.

This clonotype came up many times. This rearrangement joins TRBV7-3 to TRBJ2-2; possible D gene TRBD2, 5 bases. Trimming removed 2 bases at V and 1 base at J, with 20 bases between. The V gene's germline CDR1 is SGHTA and CDR2 FQGTGA. The CDR3 extends over 19 amino acids. The chain's CDR3 is CASSLRSGLTLGNTGELFF. The CDR3 coding sequence is TGTGCCAGCAGCTTACGGAGCGGACTGACCCTCGGGAACACCGGGGAGCTGTTTTTT.

This clonotype has at least ten counts. The chain uses TRBV12-3 or TRBV12-4 and TRBJ1-1; D gene ambiguous. Trimming stripped 1 base from V and 4 bases from J, with 10 bases between. The CDR3 extends over 14 amino acids. This chain's CDR3 is CASSLGGRGTEAFF. In nucleotides, the CDR3 is TGTGCCAGCAGTTTAGGAGGCCGAGGCACTGAAGCTTTCTTT.

This clonotype was picked up a small number of times. The V call is TRBV10-3, the J call TRBJ1-1; 8 positions agree with TRBD1. Looked up from germline, CDR1 is ENHRY and CDR2 is SYGVKD. The length of the CDR3 is 14 residues. The V and J ends lost 7 bases and 2 bases, in that order; junction bases with no gene match: 6. DNA for the CDR3: TGTGCCATCACCTCCGACAGGGGTAACACTGAAGCTTTCTTT. It encodes CAITSDRGNTEAFF.

This clonotype was recorded a few times. The chain joins TRBV24-1 to TRBJ1-2; maybe TRBD1 (6 bases). The germline V gene encodes CDR1 KGHDR and CDR2 SFDVKD. Trimming took 4 bases from V and 6 from J, leaving 17 bases between them. CDR3 length: 15 amino acids. The CDR3 sequence: CATSDPFTGYDGYTF. The CDR3 DNA reads TGTGCCACCAGTGACCCCTTTACAGGGTACGATGGCTACACCTTC.

A few counts support this clonotype. Given a much more abundant clone one base away, this may be a read error. The chain employs TRBV2 and TRBJ1-2, with a tentative D call TRBD1 (6 bases). From germline, CDR1 is SNHLY and CDR2 FYNNEI. The CDR3 is 13 amino acids. The CDR3 is CASILTGASGHTF. For the CDR3, the DNA is TGTGCCAGCATCCTGACAGGAGCCTCTGGCCACACCTTC.

This clonotype was seen a few times. This rearrangement joins TRBV7-9 to TRBJ2-3; 7 positions agree with TRBD2. The ends lost 4 bases at V and 2 bases at J; junction bases unmatched: 6. CDR3 length equals 15 residues. CDR1 and CDR2 from the germline V gene are SEHNR and FQNEAQ (reference sequence). CDR3 coding DNA: TGTGCCAGCAGCTCAACTAGCGAGCACACAGATACGCAGTATTTT. It codes for CASSSTSEHTDTQYF.

The chain couples TRBV20-1 to TRBJ1-2; D ambiguous. Trimming took 0 bases from V and 8 from J, leaving 16 bases between them. Germline lookup yields CDR1 DFQATT and CDR2 SNEGSKA (reference sequence). The length of the CDR3 is 14 residues. CDR3 sequence reads: CSARDPSGSSGYTF. CDR3 nucleotide sequence: TGCAGTGCTAGAGATCCTTCAGGATCCTCCGGCTACACCTTC.

This chain connects TRBV12-3 or TRBV12-4 to TRBJ1-5, with a weak D call TRBD1 (5 bases). CDR3 length: 15 amino acids. V was trimmed by 6 bases and J by 0 bases, leaving 12 bases between them. CDR3 amino acids: CASSKRGLSNQPQHF. The DNA for the CDR3 is TGTGCCAGCAGCAAAAGGGGTCTTAGCAATCAGCCCCAGCATTTT.

The rearrangement joins TRBV20-1 to TRBJ2-4; 11 bases are a match to TRBD2. The V gene end was trimmed by 2 bases and the J gene end by 0 bases; junction bases not matched to a gene: 3. Germline-derived CDR1 and CDR2 are DFQATT and SNEGSKA (reference sequence). This CDR3 has 16 amino acids. The CDR3 DNA reads as TGCAGTGCTAGACTAGCGGGGGGACTAGCCAAAAACATTCAGTACTTC. Its translation is CSARLAGGLAKNIQYF.